This T cell receptor (beta chain) was identified during a study of T cell responses to AZD1222 COVID-19 vaccine. The CDR3 is 16 residues long. V shed 4 bases, J shed 6 bases, and the junction held 9 bases outside the gene matches. Germline CDR1 and CDR2: MNHEY and SVGEGT. Method: immunoSEQ multiplex PCR; TCRdb's copy keeps in-frame clones and lacks some. The repertoire holds 150,000 to 160,000 clones, with about 85% as singletons. This clone was recorded a few times. This material consisted of peripheral blood, taken after recovery from COVID-19. This chain uses TRBV6-2 or TRBV6-3 with TRBJ1-4, with 9 bases that match TRBD1. The receptor was isolated from an adult who had recovered from COVID-19. The CDR3 loop is CASSFEATGGYEKLFF. CDR3 sequence (DNA): TGTGCCAGCAGTTTCGAGGCGACAGGGGGTTATGAAAAACTGTTTTTT.